The subject of this entry is one T cell receptor (beta chain). The protocol was immunoSEQ multiplex PCR, while the TCRdb copy is restricted to in-frame clones and leaves out a portion. Here the sample spans hundreds of thousands of clones, around nine tenths being singletons. This entry belongs to a study of blood T cell repertoires in COVID-19. Study information: The analysed material was cDNA or gDNA that came from T cells, B-cell-depleted T cells, or PBMCs.

Germline assignment: CDR1 MNHEY and CDR2 SMNVEV (reference sequence). This CDR3 comprises 13 residues. V was trimmed by 5 bases and J by 7 bases, leaving 12 bases between them. The sample consisted of peripheral blood. This chain links TRBV27 with TRBJ2-1; tentative D call: TRBD2 (6 bases). The TCR comes from a woman under 30 who had recovered from COVID-19. CDR3 DNA: TGTGCCAGCAGTCCCCGACTAGATAATGAGCAGTTCTTC. It translates to CASSPRLDNEQFF.